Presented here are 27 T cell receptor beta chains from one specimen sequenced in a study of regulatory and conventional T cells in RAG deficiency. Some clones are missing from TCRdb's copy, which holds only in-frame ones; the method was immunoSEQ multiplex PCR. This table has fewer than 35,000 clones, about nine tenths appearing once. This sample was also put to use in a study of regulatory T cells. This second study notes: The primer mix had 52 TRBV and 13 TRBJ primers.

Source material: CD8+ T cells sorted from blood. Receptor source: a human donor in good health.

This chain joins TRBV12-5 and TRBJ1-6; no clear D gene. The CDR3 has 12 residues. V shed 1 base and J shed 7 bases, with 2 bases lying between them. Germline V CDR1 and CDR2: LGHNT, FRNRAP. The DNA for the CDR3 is TGTGCTAGTGGTTTGGCGAATTCACCCCTCCACTTT. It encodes CASGLANSPLHF.

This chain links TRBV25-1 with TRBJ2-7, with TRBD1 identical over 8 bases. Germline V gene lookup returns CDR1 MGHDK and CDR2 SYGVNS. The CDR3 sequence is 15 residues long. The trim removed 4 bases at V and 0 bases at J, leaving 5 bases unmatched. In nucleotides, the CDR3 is TGTGCCAGCAGTGGGACAGGGCTTAGCTCCTACGAGCAGTACTTC. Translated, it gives CASSGTGLSSYEQYF.

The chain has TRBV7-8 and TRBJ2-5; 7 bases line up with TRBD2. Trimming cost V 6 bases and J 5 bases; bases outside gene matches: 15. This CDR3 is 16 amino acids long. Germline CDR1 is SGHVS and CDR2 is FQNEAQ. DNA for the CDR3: TGTGCCAGCAGAATAAGCGGGGCCATCCCTGGGGAGACCCAGTACTTC. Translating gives CASRISGAIPGETQYF.

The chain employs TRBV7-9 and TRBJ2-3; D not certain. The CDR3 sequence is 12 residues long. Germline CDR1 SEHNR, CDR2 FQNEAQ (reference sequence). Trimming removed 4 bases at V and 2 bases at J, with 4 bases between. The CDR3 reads CASSSPTDTQYF. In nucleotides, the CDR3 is TGTGCCAGCAGCTCACCCACAGATACGCAGTATTTT.

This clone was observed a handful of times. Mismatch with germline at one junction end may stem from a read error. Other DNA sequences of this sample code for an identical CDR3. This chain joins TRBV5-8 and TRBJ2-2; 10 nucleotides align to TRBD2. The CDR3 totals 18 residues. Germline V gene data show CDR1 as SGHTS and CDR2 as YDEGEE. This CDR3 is CASSHHPSGGRNTGELFF. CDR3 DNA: TGCGCCAGCAGCCACCACCCTAGCGGGGGCCGGAACACCGGGGAGCTGTTTTTT.

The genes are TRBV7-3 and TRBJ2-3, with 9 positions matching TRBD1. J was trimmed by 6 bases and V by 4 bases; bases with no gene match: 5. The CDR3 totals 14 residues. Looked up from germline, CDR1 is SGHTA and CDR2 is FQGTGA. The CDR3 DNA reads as TGTGCCAGCAGCTCACAGGGGGCTGGGGATACGCAGTATTTT. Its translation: CASSSQGAGDTQYF.

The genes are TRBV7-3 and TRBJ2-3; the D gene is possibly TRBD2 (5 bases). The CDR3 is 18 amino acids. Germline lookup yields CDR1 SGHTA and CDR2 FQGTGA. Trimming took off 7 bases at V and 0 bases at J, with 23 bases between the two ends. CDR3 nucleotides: TGTGCCAGCACCTTTAAAGATCGAGCGGATACAAGCACAGATACGCAGTATTTT. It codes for CASTFKDRADTSTDTQYF.

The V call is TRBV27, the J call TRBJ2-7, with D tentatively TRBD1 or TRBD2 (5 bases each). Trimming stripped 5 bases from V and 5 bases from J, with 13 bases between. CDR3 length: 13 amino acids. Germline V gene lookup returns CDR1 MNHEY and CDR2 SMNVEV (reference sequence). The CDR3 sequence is CASSDGTFHEQYF. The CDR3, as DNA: TGTGCCAGCAGTGACGGGACCTTCCACGAGCAGTACTTC.

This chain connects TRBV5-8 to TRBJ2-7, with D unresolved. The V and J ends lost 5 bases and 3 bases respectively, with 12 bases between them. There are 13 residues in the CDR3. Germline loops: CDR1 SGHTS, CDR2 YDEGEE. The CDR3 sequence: CASRGATGYEQYF. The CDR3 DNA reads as TGTGCCAGCAGGGGCGCAACGGGCTACGAGCAGTACTTC.

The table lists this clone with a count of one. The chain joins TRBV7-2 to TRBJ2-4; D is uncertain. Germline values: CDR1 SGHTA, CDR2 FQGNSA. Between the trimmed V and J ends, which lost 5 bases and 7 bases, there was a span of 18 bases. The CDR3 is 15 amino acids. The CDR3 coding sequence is TGTGCCAGCAGCCCAAAGCCCGACAATTACAACATTCAGTACTTC. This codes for CASSPKPDNYNIQYF.

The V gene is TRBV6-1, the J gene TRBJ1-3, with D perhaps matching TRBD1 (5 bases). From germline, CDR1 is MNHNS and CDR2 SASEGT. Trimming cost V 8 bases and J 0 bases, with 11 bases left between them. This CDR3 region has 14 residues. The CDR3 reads CASGTTFSGNTIYF. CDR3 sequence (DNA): TGTGCCAGCGGGACCACTTTCTCTGGAAACACCATATATTTT.

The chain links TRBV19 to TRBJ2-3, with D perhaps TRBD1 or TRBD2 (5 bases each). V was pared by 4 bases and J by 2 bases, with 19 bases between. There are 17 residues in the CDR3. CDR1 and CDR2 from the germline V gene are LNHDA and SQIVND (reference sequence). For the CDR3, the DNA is TGTGCCAGTAGTAGGGGCCCCCCGATGAGGGCCACAGATACGCAGTATTTT. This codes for CASSRGPPMRATDTQYF.

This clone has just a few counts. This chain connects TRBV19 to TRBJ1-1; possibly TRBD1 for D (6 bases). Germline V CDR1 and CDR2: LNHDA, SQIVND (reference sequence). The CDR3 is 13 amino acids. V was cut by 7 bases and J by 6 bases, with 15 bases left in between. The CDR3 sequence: CASTLGGFAEAFF. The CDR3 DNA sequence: TGTGCCAGTACCCTAGGGGGATTTGCTGAAGCTTTCTTT.

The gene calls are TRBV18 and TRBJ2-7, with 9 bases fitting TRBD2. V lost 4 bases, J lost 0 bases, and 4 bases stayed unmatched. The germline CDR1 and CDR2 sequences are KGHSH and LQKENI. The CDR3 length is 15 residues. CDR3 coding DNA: TGTGCCAGCTCACGTCGGACTAGCGACTCCTACGAGCAGTACTTC. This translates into CASSRRTSDSYEQYF. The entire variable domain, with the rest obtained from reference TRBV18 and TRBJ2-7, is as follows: NAGVMQNPRHLVRRRGQEARLRCSPMKGHSHVYWYRQLPEEGLKFMVYLQKENIIDESGMPKERFSAEFPKEGPSILRIQQVVRGDSAAYFCASSRRTSDSYEQYFGPGTRLTVT.

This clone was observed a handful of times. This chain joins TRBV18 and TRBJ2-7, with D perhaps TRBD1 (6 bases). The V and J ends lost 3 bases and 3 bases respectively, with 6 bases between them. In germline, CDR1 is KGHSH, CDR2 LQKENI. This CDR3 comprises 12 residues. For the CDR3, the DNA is TGTGCCAGCTCACCGGGACACTACGAGCAGTACTTC. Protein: CASSPGHYEQYF.

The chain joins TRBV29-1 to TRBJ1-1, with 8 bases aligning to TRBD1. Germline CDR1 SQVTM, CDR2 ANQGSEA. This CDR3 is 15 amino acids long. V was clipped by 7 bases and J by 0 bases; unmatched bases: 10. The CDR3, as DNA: TGCAGCGGACTACAGGGGGTAGGAGTGAACACTGAAGCTTTCTTT. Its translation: CSGLQGVGVNTEAFF.

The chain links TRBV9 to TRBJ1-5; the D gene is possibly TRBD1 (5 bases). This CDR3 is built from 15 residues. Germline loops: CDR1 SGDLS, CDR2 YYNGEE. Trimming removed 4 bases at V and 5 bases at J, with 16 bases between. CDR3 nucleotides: TGTGCCAGCAGCCCCGGGGCAGACAAATATCAGCCCCAGCATTTT. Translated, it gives CASSPGADKYQPQHF.

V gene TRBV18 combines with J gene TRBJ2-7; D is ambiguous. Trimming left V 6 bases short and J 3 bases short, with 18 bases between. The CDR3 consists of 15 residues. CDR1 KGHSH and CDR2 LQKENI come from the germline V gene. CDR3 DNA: TGTGCCAGCTCCGCTAGAAATCCGTCGATCTACGAGCAGTACTTC. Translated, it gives CASSARNPSIYEQYF. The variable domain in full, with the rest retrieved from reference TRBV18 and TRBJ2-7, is NAGVMQNPRHLVRRRGQEARLRCSPMKGHSHVYWYRQLPEEGLKFMVYLQKENIIDESGMPKERFSAEFPKEGPSILRIQQVVRGDSAAYFCASSARNPSIYEQYFGPGTRLTVT.

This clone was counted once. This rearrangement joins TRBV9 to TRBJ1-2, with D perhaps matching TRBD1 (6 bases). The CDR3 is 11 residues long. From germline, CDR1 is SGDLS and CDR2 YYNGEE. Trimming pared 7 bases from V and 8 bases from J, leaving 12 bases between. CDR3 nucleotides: TGTGCCAGCCAGGGGAGGTACGGCTACACCTTC. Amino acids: CASQGRYGYTF.

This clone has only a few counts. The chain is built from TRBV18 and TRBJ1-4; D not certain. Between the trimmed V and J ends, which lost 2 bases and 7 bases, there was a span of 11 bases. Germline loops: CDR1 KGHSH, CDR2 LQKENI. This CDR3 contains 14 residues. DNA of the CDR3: TGTGCCAGCTCACCAAAGGCCTTGGGTGAAAAACTGTTTTTT. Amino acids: CASSPKALGEKLFF.

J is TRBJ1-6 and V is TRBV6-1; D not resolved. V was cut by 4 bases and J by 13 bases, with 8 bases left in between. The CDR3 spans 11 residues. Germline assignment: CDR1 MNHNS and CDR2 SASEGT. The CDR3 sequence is CASSGTGPLHF. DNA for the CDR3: TGTGCCAGCAGTGGGACCGGCCCCCTCCACTTT.

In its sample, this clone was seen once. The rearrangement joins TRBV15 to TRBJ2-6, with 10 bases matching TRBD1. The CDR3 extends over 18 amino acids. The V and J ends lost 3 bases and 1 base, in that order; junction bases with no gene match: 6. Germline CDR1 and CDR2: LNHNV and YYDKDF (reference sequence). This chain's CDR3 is CATSSGQGVSSGANVLTF. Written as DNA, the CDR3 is TGTGCCACCAGCAGCGGACAGGGGGTCTCTTCTGGGGCCAACGTCCTGACTTTC.

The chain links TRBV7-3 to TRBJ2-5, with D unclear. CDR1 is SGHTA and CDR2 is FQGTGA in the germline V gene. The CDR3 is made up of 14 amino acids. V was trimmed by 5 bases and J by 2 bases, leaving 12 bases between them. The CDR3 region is CASSPMGNQETQYF. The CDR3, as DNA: TGTGCCAGCAGCCCAATGGGCAATCAAGAGACCCAGTACTTC.

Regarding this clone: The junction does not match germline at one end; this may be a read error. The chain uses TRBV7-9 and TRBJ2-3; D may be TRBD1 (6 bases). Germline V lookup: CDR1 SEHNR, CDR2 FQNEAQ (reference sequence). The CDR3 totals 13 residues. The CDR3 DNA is TGTGCCAGCAGCCTAAGCCACAGGGTCGGGGCGGTTTTT. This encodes CASSLSHRVGAVF. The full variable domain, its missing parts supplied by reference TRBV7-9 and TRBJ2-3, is DTGVSQNPRHKITKRGQNVTFRCDPISEHNRLYWYRQTLGQGPEFLTYFQNEAQLEKSRLLSDRFSAERPKGSFSTLEIQRTEQGDSAMYLCASSLSHRVGAVFGPGTRLTVL.

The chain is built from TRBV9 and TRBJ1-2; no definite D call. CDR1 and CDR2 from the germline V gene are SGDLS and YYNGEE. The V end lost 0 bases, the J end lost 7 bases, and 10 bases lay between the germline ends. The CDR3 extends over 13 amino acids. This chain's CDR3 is CASSVEVFGGYTF. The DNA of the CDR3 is TGTGCCAGCAGCGTAGAAGTATTTGGTGGCTACACCTTC.

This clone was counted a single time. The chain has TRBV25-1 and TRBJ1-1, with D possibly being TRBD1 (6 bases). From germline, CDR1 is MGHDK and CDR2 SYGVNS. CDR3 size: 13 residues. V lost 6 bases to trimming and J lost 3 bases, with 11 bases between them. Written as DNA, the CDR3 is TGTGCCAGCAGGGGAACAGGGTACACTGAAGCTTTCTTT. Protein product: CASRGTGYTEAFF.

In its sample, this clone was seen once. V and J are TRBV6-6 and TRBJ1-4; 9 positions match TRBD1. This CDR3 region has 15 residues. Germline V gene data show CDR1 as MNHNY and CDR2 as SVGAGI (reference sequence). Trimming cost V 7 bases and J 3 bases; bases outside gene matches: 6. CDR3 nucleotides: TGTGCCAGCAAGGTTAGGACAGGGGCTAATGAAAAACTGTTTTTT. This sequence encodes CASKVRTGANEKLFF.